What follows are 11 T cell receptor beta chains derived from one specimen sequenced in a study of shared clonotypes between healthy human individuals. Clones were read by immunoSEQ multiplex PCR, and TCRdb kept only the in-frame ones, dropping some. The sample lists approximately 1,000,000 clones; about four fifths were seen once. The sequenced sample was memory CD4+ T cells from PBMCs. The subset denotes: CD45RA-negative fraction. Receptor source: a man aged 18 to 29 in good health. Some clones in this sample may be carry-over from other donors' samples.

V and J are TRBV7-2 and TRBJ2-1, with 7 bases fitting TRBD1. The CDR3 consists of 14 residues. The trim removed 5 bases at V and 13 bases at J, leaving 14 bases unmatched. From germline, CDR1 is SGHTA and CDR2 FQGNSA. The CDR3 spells CASSLGGSLGPQFF. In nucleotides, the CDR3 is TGTGCCAGCAGCCTAGGGGGCTCCCTCGGCCCACAGTTCTTC.

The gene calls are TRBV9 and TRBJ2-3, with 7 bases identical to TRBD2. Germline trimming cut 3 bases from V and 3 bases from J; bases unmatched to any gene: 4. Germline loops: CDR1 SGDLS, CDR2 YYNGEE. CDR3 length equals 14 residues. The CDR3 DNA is TGTGCCAGCAGCGCCACACTAGCGACAGATACGCAGTATTTT. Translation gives CASSATLATDTQYF.

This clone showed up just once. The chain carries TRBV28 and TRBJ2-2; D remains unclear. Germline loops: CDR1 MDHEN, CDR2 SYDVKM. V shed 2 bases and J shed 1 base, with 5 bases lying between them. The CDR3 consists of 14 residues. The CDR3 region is CASSLRMNTGELFF. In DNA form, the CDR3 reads TGTGCCAGCAGTTTACGCATGAACACCGGGGAGCTGTTTTTT.

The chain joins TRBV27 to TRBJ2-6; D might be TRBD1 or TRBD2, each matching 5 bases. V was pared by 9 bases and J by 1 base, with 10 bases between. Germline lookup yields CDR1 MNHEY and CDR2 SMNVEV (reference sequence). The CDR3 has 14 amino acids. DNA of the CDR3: TGTGCCAGAGCGAGGGGATCTGGGGCCAACGTCCTGACTTTC. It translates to CARARGSGANVLTF.

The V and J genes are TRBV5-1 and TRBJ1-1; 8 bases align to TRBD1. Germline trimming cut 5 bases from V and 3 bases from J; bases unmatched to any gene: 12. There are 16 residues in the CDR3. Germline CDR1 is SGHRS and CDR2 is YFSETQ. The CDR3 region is CASSTAQGARDTEAFF. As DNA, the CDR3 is TGCGCCAGCAGTACCGCTCAGGGGGCGAGGGACACTGAAGCTTTCTTT.

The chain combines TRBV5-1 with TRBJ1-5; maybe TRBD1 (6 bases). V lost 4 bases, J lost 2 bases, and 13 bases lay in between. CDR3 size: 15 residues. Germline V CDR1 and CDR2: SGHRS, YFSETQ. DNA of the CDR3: TGCGCCAGCAGCAGAATTCCAGGGGGCAATCAGCCCCAGCATTTT. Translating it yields CASSRIPGGNQPQHF. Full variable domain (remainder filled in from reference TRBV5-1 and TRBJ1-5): KAGVTQTPRYLIKTRGQQVTLSCSPISGHRSVSWYQQTPGQGLQFLFEYFSETQRNKGNFPGRFSGRQFSNSRSEMNVSTLELGDSALYLCASSRIPGGNQPQHFGDGTRLSIL.

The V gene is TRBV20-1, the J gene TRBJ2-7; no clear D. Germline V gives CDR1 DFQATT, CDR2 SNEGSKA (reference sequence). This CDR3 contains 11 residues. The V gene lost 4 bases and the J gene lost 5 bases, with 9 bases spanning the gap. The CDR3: CSATGRDEQYF. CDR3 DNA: TGCAGTGCTACCGGTAGGGACGAGCAGTACTTC.

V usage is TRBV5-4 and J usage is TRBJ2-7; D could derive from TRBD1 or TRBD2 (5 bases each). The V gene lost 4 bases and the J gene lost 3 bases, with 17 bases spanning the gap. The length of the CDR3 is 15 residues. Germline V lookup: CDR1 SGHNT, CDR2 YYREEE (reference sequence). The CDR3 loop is CASSPGTADIYEQYF. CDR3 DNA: TGTGCCAGCAGCCCCGGGACGGCAGATATCTACGAGCAGTACTTC.

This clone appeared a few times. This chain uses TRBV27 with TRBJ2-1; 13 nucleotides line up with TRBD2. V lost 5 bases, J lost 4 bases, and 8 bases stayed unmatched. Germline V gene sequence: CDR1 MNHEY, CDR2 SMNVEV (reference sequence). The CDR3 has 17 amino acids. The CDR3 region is CASSKRRTSGSYNEQFF. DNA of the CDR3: TGTGCCAGCAGTAAACGGCGGACTAGCGGGAGTTACAATGAGCAGTTCTTC.

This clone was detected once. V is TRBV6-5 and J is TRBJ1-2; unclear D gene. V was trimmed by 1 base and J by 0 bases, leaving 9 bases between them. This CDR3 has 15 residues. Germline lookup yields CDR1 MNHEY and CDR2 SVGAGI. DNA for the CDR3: TGTGCCAGCAGTTACTTAGGAGTAACTAACTATGGCTACACCTTC. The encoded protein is CASSYLGVTNYGYTF.

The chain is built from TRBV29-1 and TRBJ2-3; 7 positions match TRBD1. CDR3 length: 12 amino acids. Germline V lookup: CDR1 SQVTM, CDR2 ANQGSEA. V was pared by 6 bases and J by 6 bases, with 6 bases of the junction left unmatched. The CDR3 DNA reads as TGCAGCGTCGGACAGGTCAAGGATACGCAGTATTTT. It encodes CSVGQVKDTQYF.